Listed below are T cell receptor beta chains from one sample, sequenced in a study of OX40 agonist ivuxolimab in advanced cancers. This table comes from immunoSEQ multiplex PCR, and its TCRdb copy is limited to in-frame clones, with some not included. Among about 50,000 clones listed, around 91% were seen once. This specimen consisted of CD4+ or CD8+ T cells sorted from blood, obtained in a trial of the OX40 agonist ivuxolimab. The receptors here all came from an adult with an advanced solid tumor such as melanoma, head and neck, liver or kidney cancer. Both conserved end residues are part of each CDR3. D genes are given only for firm matches. Clone size is not always given. Where it is, it says once, few, many or a class for expanded clones.

clone_size j_call d_call v_call cdr3_nt cdr3_aa
once TRBJ2-1 - TRBV27 TGTGCCAGCAGCCTAGGCGCTACAGGGCCGTACAATGAGCAGTTCTTC CASSLGATGPYNEQFF
- TRBJ2-1 TRBD2 TRBV27 TGTGCCAGCGGGAGGACTAGCGGGATTGGTGAGCAGTTCTTC CASGRTSGIGEQFF
once TRBJ2-2 TRBD2 TRBV7-8 TGTGCCAGCAGCTCCTATAGCGGGCCAGACACCGGGGAGCTGTTTTTT CASSSYSGPDTGELFF
- TRBJ2-7 TRBD1 TRBV28 TGTGCCAGCAGCTCGTTCTTCCGGGACAGGCCCTACGAGCAGTACTTC CASSSFFRDRPYEQYF
- TRBJ2-7 - TRBV7-2 TGTGCCAGCAGCCCCGTTTGGGGGGACTACGAGCAGTACTTC CASSPVWGDYEQYF
- TRBJ2-5 - TRBV7-3 TGTGCCAGCAGCTTAGGCCCCTCGAACCAAGAGACCCAGTACTTC CASSLGPSNQETQYF
few TRBJ1-2 - TRBV7-5 TGTGCCAGCCGGACAGGGATGGACTATGGCTACACCTTC CASRTGMDYGYTF
- TRBJ1-5 - TRBV11-1 TGTGCCAGCAGCTTAGGTCGAGCCTATAGCAATCAGCCCCAGCATTTT CASSLGRAYSNQPQHF
- TRBJ2-2 - TRBV7-9 TGTGCCAGCAGCTCGCCCGAGGAGGTCGGCGGGGAGCTGTTTTTT CASSSPEEVGGELFF
- TRBJ1-6 - TRBV7-8 TGTGCCAGCAGCTTAACGGGCGACACTTTCTATAATTCACCCCTCCACTTT CASSLTGDTFYNSPLHF
- TRBJ2-2 - TRBV4-3 TGCGCCAGCAGCCCGTGGGGAGATGGTACCGGGGAGCTGTTTTTT CASSPWGDGTGELFF
- TRBJ2-1 TRBD2 TRBV28 TGTGCCAGCAGCCATAGCGGGAGGGCCTCCTACAATGAGCAGTTCTTC CASSHSGRASYNEQFF
- TRBJ2-1 - TRBV27 TGTGCCAGCAGTTTCGGGACTCCGCCACTTGATGAGCAGTTCTTC CASSFGTPPLDEQFF
- TRBJ2-5 - TRBV6-6 TGTGCCAGCAATTTTGTTACTAGCCGCGGGACCCAGTACTTC CASNFVTSRGTQYF
- TRBJ1-3 - TRBV30 TGTGCCTGGTCCGGGGGCGCGAGCTCTGGAAACACCATATATTTT CAWSGGASSGNTIYF
once TRBJ1-2 - TRBV7-8 TGTGCCAGCAGCTTAGACGGGGGGGATGGCTACACCTTC CASSLDGGDGYTF
- TRBJ2-2 TRBD1 TRBV5-6 TGTGCCAGCAGCCCCTCCGGGACAGGCTGGAACACCGGGGAGCTGTTTTTT CASSPSGTGWNTGELFF
- TRBJ1-6 - TRBV27 TGTGCCAGTGCCGATGGGGGTAATTCACCCCTCCACTTT CASADGGNSPLHF
- TRBJ2-3 TRBD1 TRBV7-3 TGTGCCAGCAGCTTAGGACAGGGGGGATTGGATACGCAGTATTTT CASSLGQGGLDTQYF
- TRBJ1-2 - TRBV28 TGTGCCAGCAGTTCCCAATATGGCTACACCTTC CASSSQYGYTF
- TRBJ2-1 - TRBV30 TGTGCCTGGACCACAAAACGGAGGGATGAGCAGTTCTTC CAWTTKRRDEQFF
- TRBJ2-5 - TRBV5-1 TGCGCCAGCAGCGACGATGAGGAGACCCAGTACTTC CASSDDEETQYF
- TRBJ2-1 TRBD1 TRBV29-1 TGCAGCGTTGAAGCTGGGACAGGGGGCTTCAATGAGCAGTTCTTC CSVEAGTGGFNEQFF